These 15 T cell receptor beta chains originate from one sample sequenced in a study of technical replicates of blood from a handful of donors. Produced via immunoSEQ multiplex PCR; TCRdb's table is partial and in-frame only. This sample carries 100,000 or so clones, around 96% of them seen once, and the ten largest clones take approximately 0.38%. Sequenced input: T cells isolated from PBMCs. The receptors derive from a human donor in good health.

Only one count was recorded for this clone. The CDR3 region has the DNA TGTGCCAGCAGTCCTTCGCTACCGGGATTAATTATAGCCCAGCATTTT. The encoded protein is CASSPSLPGLIIAQHF. This chain connects TRBV27 to TRBJ1-5; D call uncertain. The CDR3 length is 16 residues. CDR1 MNHEY and CDR2 SMNVEV come from the germline V gene (reference sequence). V was shortened by 5 bases and J by 11 bases, with 25 bases between the two germline ends.

The chain uses TRBV18 and TRBJ1-1, with 9 bases that match TRBD1. Trimming at V came to 5 bases and at J to 3 bases, leaving 4 bases not matched to a gene. The CDR3 is 14 residues long. Germline V gene data show CDR1 as KGHSH and CDR2 as LQKENI. The CDR3 loop is CASSGTGRDTEAFF. The DNA of the CDR3 is TGTGCCAGCTCAGGGACAGGGCGTGACACTGAAGCTTTCTTT.

The V gene is TRBV6-5, the J gene TRBJ1-1, with 10 positions matching TRBD1. V was pared by 4 bases and J by 1 base, with 6 bases of the junction left unmatched. The CDR3 is 16 residues long. Germline V gene data show CDR1 as MNHEY and CDR2 as SVGAGI. CDR3 amino acids: CASSLGQGFRNTEAFF. CDR3 DNA sequence: TGTGCCAGCAGTTTGGGACAGGGGTTCAGGAACACTGAAGCTTTCTTT.

This clone has just a few counts. The chain uses TRBV6-6 and TRBJ1-3; D is perhaps TRBD1 (5 bases). Germline V gene data show CDR1 as MNHNY and CDR2 as SVGAGI (reference sequence). This CDR3 region has 15 residues. The V gene lost 2 bases and the J gene lost 4 bases, with 12 bases spanning the gap. CDR3 sequence reads: CASSYPKGNGNTIYF. CDR3 in DNA: TGTGCCAGCAGTTACCCGAAGGGGAACGGAAACACCATATATTTT.

V usage is TRBV29-1 and J usage is TRBJ1-2, with 9 bases fitting TRBD1. V trimming: 4 bases; J trimming: 4 bases; junction bases outside the gene matches: 7. This CDR3 spans 14 amino acids. Germline assignment: CDR1 SQVTM and CDR2 ANQGSEA. CDR3 nucleotides: TGCAGCGTTGGCGGGACAGGGTCCGTCTATGGCTACACCTTC. This sequence encodes CSVGGTGSVYGYTF.

J is TRBJ2-5 and V is TRBV5-1, with a possible D match to TRBD2 (7 bases). The CDR3 has 15 amino acids. Deletions cut 3 bases from V and 1 base from J, with 13 bases between. CDR1 is SGHRS and CDR2 is YFSETQ in the germline V gene. CDR3 nucleotide sequence: TGCGCCAGCAGCTGGAGGGGGGGAGCCCAAGAGACCCAGTACTTC. Translation gives CASSWRGGAQETQYF.

The chain carries TRBV7-9 and TRBJ1-2; unclear D gene. The germline CDR1 and CDR2 sequences are SEHNR and FQNEAQ (reference sequence). Trimming stripped 1 base from V and 4 bases from J, with 10 bases between. The CDR3 sequence is 14 residues long. The CDR3 DNA reads as TGTGCCAGCAGCTTAGGCAGTCCGGGCTATGGCTACACCTTC. This codes for CASSLGSPGYGYTF.

The DNA of the CDR3 is TGTGCCAGTAGTATGAGGGAGGAGACCCAGTACTTC. This gives the protein CASSMREETQYF. V usage is TRBV19 and J usage is TRBJ2-5; possible D gene TRBD2, 5 bases. Trimming left V 3 bases short and J 5 bases short, with 7 bases between. Germline V gene lookup returns CDR1 LNHDA and CDR2 SQIVND (reference sequence). This CDR3 contains 12 residues. The complete variable domain, with remaining parts taken from reference TRBV19 and TRBJ2-5, reads DGGITQSPKYLFRKEGQNVTLSCEQNLNHDAMYWYRQDPGQGLRLIYYSQIVNDFQKGDIAEGYSVSREKKESFPLTVTSAQKNPTAFYLCASSMREETQYFGPGTRLLVL.

The chain is built from TRBV6-1 and TRBJ2-1; maybe TRBD1 (6 bases). Germline values: CDR1 MNHNS, CDR2 SASEGT. V lost 2 bases to trimming and J lost 0 bases, with 8 bases between them. The CDR3 loop spans 15 amino acids. The CDR3 DNA sequence: TGTGCCAGCAGTGAACTCAGGGGCTCCTACAATGAGCAGTTCTTC. This codes for CASSELRGSYNEQFF.

The gene calls are TRBV7-7 and TRBJ2-5; D might be TRBD1 (6 bases). CDR3 length equals 13 residues. Germline V gene lookup returns CDR1 SSHAT and CDR2 FNYEAQ (reference sequence). Trimming pared 5 bases from V and 4 bases from J, leaving 11 bases between. The chain's CDR3 is CASSQGGLETQYF. As DNA, the CDR3 is TGTGCCAGCAGCCAAGGGGGATTAGAGACCCAGTACTTC.

DNA for the CDR3: TGTGCCACCGGGACAGACTCCTACGAGCAGTACTTC. Amino acid sequence: CATGTDSYEQYF. V gene TRBV30 combines with J gene TRBJ2-7; 7 bases are shared with TRBD1. The germline gives CDR1 GTSNPN, CDR2 SVGIG (reference sequence). CDR3 length: 12 amino acids. V shed 8 bases and J 0 bases; nucleotides not matched to a gene: 4.

This chain uses TRBV7-2 with TRBJ1-5; D is perhaps TRBD1 (6 bases). Germline V gene sequence: CDR1 SGHTA, CDR2 FQGNSA. The CDR3 is 14 amino acids. V lost 2 bases, J lost 6 bases, and 11 bases lay in between. The CDR3 sequence: CASSLLRGAQPQHF. The DNA of the CDR3 is TGTGCCAGCAGCTTATTGCGGGGGGCTCAGCCCCAGCATTTT.

The rearrangement uses TRBV28 and TRBJ2-7; possible D gene TRBD1, 5 bases. The CDR3 has 15 amino acids. The V and J ends lost 1 base and 7 bases respectively, with 17 bases between them. Germline V gene sequence: CDR1 MDHEN, CDR2 SYDVKM. The CDR3, as DNA: TGTGCCAGCAGTTTATCCACCTCCAGGGCTCGGGAGCAGTACTTC. Protein sequence: CASSLSTSRAREQYF.

The chain employs TRBV2 and TRBJ1-2; maybe TRBD1 (6 bases). Deletions cut 6 bases from V and 1 base from J, with 12 bases between. Germline V gives CDR1 SNHLY, CDR2 FYNNEI. The CDR3 spans 14 residues. The DNA of the CDR3 is TGTGCCAGCAGCGAACAGGGATTTAACTATGGCTACACCTTC. Protein: CASSEQGFNYGYTF.

The J gene is TRBJ2-7, the V gene TRBV7-9; 8 bases agree with TRBD2. The CDR3 extends over 18 amino acids. Germline V lookup: CDR1 SEHNR, CDR2 FQNEAQ (reference sequence). V lost 5 bases, J lost 4 bases, and 19 bases stayed unmatched. The CDR3 DNA reads as TGTGCCAGCAGCCTTACACTGAGTCGCGGGAGGACTGGGTACGAGCAGTACTTC. It codes for CASSLTLSRGRTGYEQYF.